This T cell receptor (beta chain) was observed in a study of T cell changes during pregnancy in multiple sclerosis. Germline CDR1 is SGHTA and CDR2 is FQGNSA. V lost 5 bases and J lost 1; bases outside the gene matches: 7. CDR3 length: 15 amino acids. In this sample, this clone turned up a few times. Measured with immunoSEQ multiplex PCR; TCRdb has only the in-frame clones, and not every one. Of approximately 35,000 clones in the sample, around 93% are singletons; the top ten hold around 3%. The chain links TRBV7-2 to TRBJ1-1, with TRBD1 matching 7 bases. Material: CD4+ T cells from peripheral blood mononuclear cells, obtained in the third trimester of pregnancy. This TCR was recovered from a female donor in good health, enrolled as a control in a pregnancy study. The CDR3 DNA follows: TGTGCCAGCAGCGGCCCTCGACAGGGGAACACTGAAGCTTTCTTT. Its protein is CASSGPRQGNTEAFF.